The T cell receptor (beta chain) described here comes from a study of OX40 agonist ivuxolimab in advanced cancers. Across the study: A male proportion of about 84% was recorded, with mean age 60 years and range roughly 20 to 85.

Findings of the study overall: No determination was made of the antigen specificity of the expanded peripheral T cells.

The CDR3 length is 15 residues. Germline values: CDR1 SGDLS, CDR2 YYNGEE. V gave up 3 bases and J gave up 5 bases, with 14 bases separating them. TCRdb's table, derived via immunoSEQ multiplex PCR, lists solely in-frame clones and lacks some. The sample lists about 83,000 clones; around 92% were seen once. Remarks on this clone: What it binds is not known.

The receptor's source is an adult with an advanced solid tumor such as melanoma, head and neck, liver or kidney cancer. Here the sequenced sample was CD4+ or CD8+ T cells sorted from blood, taken in a trial of the OX40 agonist ivuxolimab. This chain links TRBV9 with TRBJ2-2; tentative D call: TRBD1 (6 bases). Here the CDR3 reads CASSATGWRTGELFF. As DNA, the CDR3 is TGTGCCAGCAGCGCCACAGGGTGGCGAACCGGGGAGCTGTTTTTT.